Below, one TCR beta chain is given with its context. These data are taken from a study of shared clonotypes between healthy human individuals. The data were produced by immunoSEQ multiplex PCR, yet TCRdb's version contains in-frame clones alone and is incomplete. The sample has around 100,000 clones; under 70% are singletons. The CDR3 loop spans 15 amino acids. Trimming stripped 4 bases from V and 5 bases from J, with 14 bases between. CDR1 and CDR2 from the germline V gene are MNHNS and SASEGT. The sequenced sample consisted of memory CD8+ T cells sorted from blood. Indicated subset: CD45RO+ cells pooled with CCR7-negative TemRA cells. V gene TRBV6-1 combines with J gene TRBJ1-4; D call uncertain. The sequence was obtained from a woman aged 30 to 39 in good health. This chain's CDR3 is CASSAIGGKNEKLFF. CDR3 in DNA: TGTGCCAGCAGTGCAATAGGTGGGAAAAATGAAAAACTGTTTTTT.